This T cell receptor (beta chain) was recovered during a study of blood T cell repertoires in COVID-19. Looking at the study overall: The United States, Italy and Spain provided the acute and convalescent COVID-19 samples. The analysed material was cDNA or gDNA that came from T cells, B-cell-depleted T cells, or PBMCs.

Source study methods: Researchers report that nucleated cell counts were estimated from reference gene primer amplification. Sequencing was performed with immunoSEQ multiplex PCR; in TCRdb, only in-frame clones are kept and a portion is missing. The DNA was the basis for D and trimming; V, J and clone size are from that table. The repertoire consists of roughly 250,000 clones, with 88% occurring once and the leading ten covering about 1%. Germline V gene data show CDR1 as SGDLS and CDR2 as YYNGEE. Trimming removed 0 bases at V and 1 base at J, with 11 bases between. The CDR3 extends over 16 amino acids.

This receptor was taken from a woman in her 40s who had recovered from COVID-19. Specimen: peripheral blood. The chain recombines TRBV9 with TRBJ2-4; D gene ambiguous. This CDR3 is CASSVGPPGAKNIQYF. The CDR3 coding sequence is TGTGCCAGCAGCGTAGGGCCGCCCGGGGCCAAAAACATTCAGTACTTC. Complete variable domain (other parts from reference TRBV9 and TRBJ2-4): DSGVTQTPKHLITATGQRVTLRCSPRSGDLSVYWYQQSLDQGLQFLIQYYNGEERAKGNILERFSAQQFPDLHSELNLSSLELGDSALYFCASSVGPPGAKNIQYFGAGTRLSVL.